This T cell receptor beta chain is drawn from a study of beta chain features in type 1 diabetes. Whole-study results and caveats: For patients, the naive, central memory and Treg TCRB repertoires appeared more alike than for healthy donors.

On this clone itself: As yet, its antigen is unknown.

Trimming removed 5 bases from V and 6 bases from J; junction bases left unmatched: 3. Per germline, CDR1 SGHTA and CDR2 FQGTGA. The CDR3 has 14 amino acids. Investigators reverse transcribed all isolated RNA, so they sequenced expressed TCRB transcripts. Naive, central memory and regulatory T cell samples averaged roughly 3.6 million reads. The table came from immunoSEQ multiplex PCR; TCRdb's copy has only in-frame clones and leaves some out. Altogether approximately 37,000 clones are present, 45% to 50% being singletons, with the ten largest covering 0.72%. Sorting with CD45RO/CCR7/CD25/CD127/CD95/CD27 yielded naive, central memory, regulatory and stem-like memory CD4+ cells.

Sequencing was done on a sample of central memory CD4+ T cells from blood. V gene TRBV7-3 combines with J gene TRBJ2-1; 11 nucleotides line up with TRBD2. The clonotype comes from a woman under 30 in good health. DNA of the CDR3: TGTGCCAGCAGCCCCCTAGCGGGGGGCAATGAGCAGTTCTTC. It encodes CASSPLAGGNEQFF.